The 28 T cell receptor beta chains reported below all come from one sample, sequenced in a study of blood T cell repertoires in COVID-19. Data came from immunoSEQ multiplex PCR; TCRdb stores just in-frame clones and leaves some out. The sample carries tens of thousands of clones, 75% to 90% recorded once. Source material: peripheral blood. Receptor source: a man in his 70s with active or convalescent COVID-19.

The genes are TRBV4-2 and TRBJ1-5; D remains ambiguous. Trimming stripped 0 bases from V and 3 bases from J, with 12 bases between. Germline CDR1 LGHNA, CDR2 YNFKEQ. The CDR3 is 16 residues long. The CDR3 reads CASSQDGGRNNQPQHF. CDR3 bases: TGTGCCAGCAGCCAAGATGGAGGCAGAAACAATCAGCCCCAGCATTTT.

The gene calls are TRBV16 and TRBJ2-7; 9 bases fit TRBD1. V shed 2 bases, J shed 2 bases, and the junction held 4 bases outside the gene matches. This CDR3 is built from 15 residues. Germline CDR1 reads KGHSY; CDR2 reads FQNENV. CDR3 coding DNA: TGTGCCAGCAGCCAAGGGACAGGGATCACCTACGAGCAGTACTTC. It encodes CASSQGTGITYEQYF.

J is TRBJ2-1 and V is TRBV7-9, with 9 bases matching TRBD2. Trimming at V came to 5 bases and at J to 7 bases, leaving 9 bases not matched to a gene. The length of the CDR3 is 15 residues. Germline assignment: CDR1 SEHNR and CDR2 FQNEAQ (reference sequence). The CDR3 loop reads CASSPVSGSGNEQFF. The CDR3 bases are TGTGCCAGCAGCCCCGTTAGCGGGAGTGGGAATGAGCAGTTCTTC.

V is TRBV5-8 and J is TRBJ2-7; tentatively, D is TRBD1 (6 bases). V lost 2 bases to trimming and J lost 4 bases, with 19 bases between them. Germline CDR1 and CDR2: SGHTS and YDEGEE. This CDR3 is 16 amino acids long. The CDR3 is CASSFRRTQGVYEQYF. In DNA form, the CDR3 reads TGTGCCAGCAGCTTCCGTCGAACACAGGGTGTGTACGAGCAGTACTTC.

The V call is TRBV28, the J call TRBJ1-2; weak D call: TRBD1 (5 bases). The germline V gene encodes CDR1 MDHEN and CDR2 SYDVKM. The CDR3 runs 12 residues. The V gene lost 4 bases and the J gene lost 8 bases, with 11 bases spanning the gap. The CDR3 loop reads CASSSIRGGYTF. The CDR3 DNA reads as TGTGCCAGCAGTTCTATAAGGGGCGGCTACACCTTC.

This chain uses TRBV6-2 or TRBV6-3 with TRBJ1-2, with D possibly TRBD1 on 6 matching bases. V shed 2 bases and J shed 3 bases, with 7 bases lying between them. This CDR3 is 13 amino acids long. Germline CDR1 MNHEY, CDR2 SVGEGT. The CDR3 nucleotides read TGTGCCAGCAGTTACGGACAGCACTATGGCTACACCTTC. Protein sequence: CASSYGQHYGYTF.

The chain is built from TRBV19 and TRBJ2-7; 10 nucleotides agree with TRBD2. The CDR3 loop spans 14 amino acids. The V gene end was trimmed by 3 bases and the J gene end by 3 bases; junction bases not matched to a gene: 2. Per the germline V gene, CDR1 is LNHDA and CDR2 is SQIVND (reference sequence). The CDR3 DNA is TGTGCCAGTAGTATCTCTAGCGGGAGCTACGAGCAGTACTTC. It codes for CASSISSGSYEQYF.

The CDR3 sequence: CATSDSGTGIGEQYF. The CDR3 DNA is TGTGCCACCAGTGACTCCGGGACAGGGATAGGGGAGCAGTACTTC. V gene TRBV24-1 combines with J gene TRBJ2-7; TRBD1 agrees at 9 bases. J lost 7 bases, V lost 4 bases, and 10 bases had no gene match. CDR1 is KGHDR and CDR2 is SFDVKD in the germline V gene. The CDR3 has 15 residues.

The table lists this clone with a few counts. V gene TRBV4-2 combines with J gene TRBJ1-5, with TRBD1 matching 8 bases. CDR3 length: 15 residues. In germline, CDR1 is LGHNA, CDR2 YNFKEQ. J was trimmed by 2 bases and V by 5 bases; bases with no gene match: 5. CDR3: CASSTRGQGNQPQHF. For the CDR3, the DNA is TGTGCCAGCAGCACCCGGGGACAGGGCAATCAGCCCCAGCATTTT.

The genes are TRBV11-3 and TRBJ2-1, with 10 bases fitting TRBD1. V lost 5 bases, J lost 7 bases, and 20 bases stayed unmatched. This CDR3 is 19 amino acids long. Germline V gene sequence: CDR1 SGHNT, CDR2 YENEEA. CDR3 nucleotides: TGTGCCAGCAGCCTTCGACAGGGGGCTGGATCAGCAACCCCAAATGAGCAGTTCTTC. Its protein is CASSLRQGAGSATPNEQFF.

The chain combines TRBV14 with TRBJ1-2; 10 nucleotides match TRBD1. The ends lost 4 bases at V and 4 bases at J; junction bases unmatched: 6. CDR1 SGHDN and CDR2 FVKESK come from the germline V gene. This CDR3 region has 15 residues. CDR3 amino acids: CASSPRQGAGYGYTF. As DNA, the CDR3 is TGTGCCAGCAGCCCCAGACAGGGGGCAGGCTATGGCTACACCTTC.

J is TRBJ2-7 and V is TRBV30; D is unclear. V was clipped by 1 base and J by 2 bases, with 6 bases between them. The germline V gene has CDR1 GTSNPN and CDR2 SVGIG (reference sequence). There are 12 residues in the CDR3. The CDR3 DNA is TGTGCCTGGAGTGGCGACACCTACGAGCAGTACTTC. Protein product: CAWSGDTYEQYF.

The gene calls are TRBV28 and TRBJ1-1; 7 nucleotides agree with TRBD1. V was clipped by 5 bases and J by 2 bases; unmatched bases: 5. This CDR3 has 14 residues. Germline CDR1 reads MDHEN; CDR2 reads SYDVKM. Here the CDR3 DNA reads TGTGCCAGCAGTACCGGGACAGCAAACACTGAAGCTTTCTTT. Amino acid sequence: CASSTGTANTEAFF.

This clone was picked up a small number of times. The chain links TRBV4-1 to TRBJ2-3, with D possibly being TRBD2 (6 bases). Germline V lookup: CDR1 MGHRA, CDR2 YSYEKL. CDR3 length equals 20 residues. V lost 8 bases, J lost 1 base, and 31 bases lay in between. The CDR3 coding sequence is TGCGCCAGCCCCCAACTCGGACCGACCATCGGCGGGACCCGCACAGATACGCAGTATTTT. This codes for CASPQLGPTIGGTRTDTQYF.

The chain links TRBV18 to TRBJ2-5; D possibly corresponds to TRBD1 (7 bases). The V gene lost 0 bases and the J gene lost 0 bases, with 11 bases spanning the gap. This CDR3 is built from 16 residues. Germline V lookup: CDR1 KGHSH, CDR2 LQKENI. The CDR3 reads CASSPPAGGYQETQYF. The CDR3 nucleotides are TGTGCCAGCTCACCACCGGCAGGGGGGTACCAAGAGACCCAGTACTTC.

CDR3 sequence reads: CASSRQGEGTEAFF. Here the CDR3 DNA reads TGTGCCAGTAGTAGACAGGGTGAGGGCACTGAAGCTTTCTTT. The chain uses TRBV19 and TRBJ1-1; 7 bases are a match to TRBD1. Germline lookup yields CDR1 LNHDA and CDR2 SQIVND (reference sequence). The junction had 6 bases not matched to a gene; V was cut back by 4 bases and J by 4 bases. This CDR3 has 14 amino acids.

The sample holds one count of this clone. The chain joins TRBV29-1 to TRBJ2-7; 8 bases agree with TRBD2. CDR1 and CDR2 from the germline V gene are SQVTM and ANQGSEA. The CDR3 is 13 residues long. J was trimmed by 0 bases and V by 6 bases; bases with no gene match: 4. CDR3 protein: CSVLAGSSYEQYF. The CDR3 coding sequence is TGCAGCGTATTAGCGGGAAGCTCCTACGAGCAGTACTTC.

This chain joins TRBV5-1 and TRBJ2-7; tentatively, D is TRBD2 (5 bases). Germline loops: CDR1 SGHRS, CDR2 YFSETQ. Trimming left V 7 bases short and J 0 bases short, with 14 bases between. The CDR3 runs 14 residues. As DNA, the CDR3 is TGCGCCAGCCGGAGGACCCCGAGCTCCTACGAGCAGTACTTC. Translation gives CASRRTPSSYEQYF.

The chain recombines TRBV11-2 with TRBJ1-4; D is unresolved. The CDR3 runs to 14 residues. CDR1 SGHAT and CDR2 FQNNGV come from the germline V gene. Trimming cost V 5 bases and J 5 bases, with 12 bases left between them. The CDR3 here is CASSLFGQNEKLFF. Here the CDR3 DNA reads TGTGCCAGCAGCCTCTTTGGCCAGAATGAAAAACTGTTTTTT.

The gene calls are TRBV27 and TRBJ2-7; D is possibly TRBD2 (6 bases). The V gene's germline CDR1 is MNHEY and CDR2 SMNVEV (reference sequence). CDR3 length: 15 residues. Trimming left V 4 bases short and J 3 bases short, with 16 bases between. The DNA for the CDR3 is TGTGCCAGCAGTTCCCCGTGGGCGGGGCTCTACGAGCAGTACTTC. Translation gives CASSSPWAGLYEQYF.

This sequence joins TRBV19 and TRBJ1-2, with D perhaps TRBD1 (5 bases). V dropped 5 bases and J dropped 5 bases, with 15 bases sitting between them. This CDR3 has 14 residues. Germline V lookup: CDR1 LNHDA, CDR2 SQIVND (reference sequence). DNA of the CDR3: TGTGCCAGTAGTCCACAGGAACGGGTGTATGGCTACACCTTC. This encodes CASSPQERVYGYTF.

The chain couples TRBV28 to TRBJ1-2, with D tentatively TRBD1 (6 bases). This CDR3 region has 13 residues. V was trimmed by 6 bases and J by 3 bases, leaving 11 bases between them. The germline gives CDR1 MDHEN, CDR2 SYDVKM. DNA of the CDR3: TGTGCCAGCAGCAGACAGGAGCACTATGGCTACACCTTC. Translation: CASSRQEHYGYTF.

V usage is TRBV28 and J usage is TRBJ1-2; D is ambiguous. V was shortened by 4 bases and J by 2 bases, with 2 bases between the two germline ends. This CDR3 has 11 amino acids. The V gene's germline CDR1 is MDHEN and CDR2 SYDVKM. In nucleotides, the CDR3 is TGTGCCAGCAGTTCGAACTATGGCTACACCTTC. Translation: CASSSNYGYTF.

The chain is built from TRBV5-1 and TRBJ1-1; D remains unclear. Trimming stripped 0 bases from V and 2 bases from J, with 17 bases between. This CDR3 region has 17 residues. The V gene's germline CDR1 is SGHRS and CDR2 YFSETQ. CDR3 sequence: CASSLGFGNYQNTEAFF. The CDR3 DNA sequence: TGCGCCAGCAGCTTGGGTTTCGGCAACTATCAAAACACTGAAGCTTTCTTT.

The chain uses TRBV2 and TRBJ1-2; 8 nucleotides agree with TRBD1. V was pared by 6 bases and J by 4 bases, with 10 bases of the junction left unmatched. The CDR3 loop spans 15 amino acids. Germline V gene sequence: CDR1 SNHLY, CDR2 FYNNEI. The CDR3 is CASRATGVGGYGYTF. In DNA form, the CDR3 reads TGTGCCAGCAGGGCGACAGGGGTCGGAGGCTATGGCTACACCTTC.

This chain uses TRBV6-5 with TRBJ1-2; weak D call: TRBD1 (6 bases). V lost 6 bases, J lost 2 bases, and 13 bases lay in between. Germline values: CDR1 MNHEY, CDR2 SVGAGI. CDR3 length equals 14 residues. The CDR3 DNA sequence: TGTGCCAGCAGCCGACAAACAGGGAACTATGGCTACACCTTC. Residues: CASSRQTGNYGYTF.

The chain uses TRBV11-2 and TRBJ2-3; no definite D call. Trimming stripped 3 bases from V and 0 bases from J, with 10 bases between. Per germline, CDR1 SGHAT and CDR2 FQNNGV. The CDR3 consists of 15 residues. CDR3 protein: CASSLRAFSTDTQYF. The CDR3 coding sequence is TGTGCCAGCAGCTTGAGAGCGTTCAGCACAGATACGCAGTATTTT.

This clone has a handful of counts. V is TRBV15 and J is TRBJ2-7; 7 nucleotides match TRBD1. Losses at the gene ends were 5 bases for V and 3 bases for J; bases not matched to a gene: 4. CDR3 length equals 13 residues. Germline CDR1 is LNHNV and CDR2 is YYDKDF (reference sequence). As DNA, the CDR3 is TGTGCCACCAGCCTGGGGACAGACTACGAGCAGTACTTC. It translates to CATSLGTDYEQYF. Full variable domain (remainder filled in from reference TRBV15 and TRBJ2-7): DAMVIQNPRYQVTQFGKPVTLSCSQTLNHNVMYWYQQKSSQAPKLLFHYYDKDFNNEADTPDNFQSRRPNTSFCFLDIRSPGLGDTAMYLCATSLGTDYEQYFGPGTRLTVT.